The clone carrying this T cell receptor beta chain was observed a few times. The target antigen is unknown. Included in the TCR beta cDNA libraries were unique molecular identifiers. TCRdb called the PCR reads again in MiXCR, with one record for every CDR3 protein. The profile covers about 540,000 distinct CDR3 sequences, with 34% appearing a single time and about 5.6% taken by the ten largest. The data originate from a study of post-analysis software for immune sequencing data. The length of the CDR3 is 16 residues. In germline, CDR1 is SGHDT, CDR2 YYEEEE. The trim removed 1 base at V and 10 bases at J, leaving 7 bases unmatched. Broader study findings: The study found TRBV5-6, TRBV5-1 and TRBV20-1 among a few TRBV segments more frequent in patients than controls. Multiple sclerosis was associated with a significant reduction in normalized Chao1 diversity relative to controls.

The sequenced sample was blood. The chain combines TRBV5-6 with TRBJ2-1, with 14 bases that match TRBD2. The receptor was isolated from a girl under 18 with multiple sclerosis. The CDR3 nucleotides read TGTGCCAGCAGCTTGCCGACTAGCGGGGGGGCTGGGGAGCAGTTCTTC. It specifies CASSLPTSGGAGEQFF.